The TCR beta chain described here comes from a study of blood T cell repertoires in COVID-19. TCRdb keeps only in-frame clones here, not all; method: immunoSEQ multiplex PCR. In the table there are almost 350,000 clones, almost 90% of which are singletons. The CDR3 is 12 residues long. J lost 9 bases, V lost 6 bases, and 5 bases had no gene match. The TCR sequence derives from a woman in her 30s who had been exposed to COVID-19. The V call is TRBV12-3 or TRBV12-4, the J call TRBJ2-7; 10 bases are shared with TRBD1. Sequencing was performed on PBMCs or T cells enriched from blood (not recorded which). Written as DNA, the CDR3 is TGTGCCAGCAGGCCGACAGGGGGCCGGCAGTACTTC. Translating it yields CASRPTGGRQYF.